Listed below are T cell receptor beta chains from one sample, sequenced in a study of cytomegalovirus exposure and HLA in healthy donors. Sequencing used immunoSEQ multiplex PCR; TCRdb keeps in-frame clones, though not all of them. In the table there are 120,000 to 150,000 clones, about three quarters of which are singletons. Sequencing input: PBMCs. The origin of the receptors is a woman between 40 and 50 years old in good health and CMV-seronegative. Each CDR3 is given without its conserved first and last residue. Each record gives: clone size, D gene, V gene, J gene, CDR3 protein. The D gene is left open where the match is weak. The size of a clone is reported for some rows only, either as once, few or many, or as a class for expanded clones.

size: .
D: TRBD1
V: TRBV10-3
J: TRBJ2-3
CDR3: AISESGQGHNYDTQY

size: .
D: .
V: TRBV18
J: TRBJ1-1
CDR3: ASSPERTEAF

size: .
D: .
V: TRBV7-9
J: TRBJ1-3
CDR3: ASSSVGVSGNTIY

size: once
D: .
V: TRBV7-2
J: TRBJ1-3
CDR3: ASSSPPRSGNTIY

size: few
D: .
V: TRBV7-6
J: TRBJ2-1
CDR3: ASSLGQAYNEQF

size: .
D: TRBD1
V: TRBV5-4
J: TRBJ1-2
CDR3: ASSSQGNNYGYT

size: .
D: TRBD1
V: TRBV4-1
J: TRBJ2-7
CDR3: ASSPSGTGVEYEQY

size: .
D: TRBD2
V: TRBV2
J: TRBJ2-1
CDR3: ASRRGGADNEQF

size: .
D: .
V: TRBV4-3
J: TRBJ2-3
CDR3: ASSQWSSTRNTDTQY

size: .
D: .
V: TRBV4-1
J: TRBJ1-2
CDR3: ASSQLWGGYYGYT

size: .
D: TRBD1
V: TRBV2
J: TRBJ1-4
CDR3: ASSTGLGVEKLF

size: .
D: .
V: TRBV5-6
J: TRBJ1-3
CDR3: ASRPRGFGNTIY

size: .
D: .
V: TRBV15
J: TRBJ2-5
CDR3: ATSRGNRYQETQY

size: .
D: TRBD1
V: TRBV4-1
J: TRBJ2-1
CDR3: ASSLTGGWDNEQF

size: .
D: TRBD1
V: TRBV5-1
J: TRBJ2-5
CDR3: ASSLGRTGGSETQY

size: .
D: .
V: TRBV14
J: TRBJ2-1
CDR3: ASSQFRAIYQDNEQF

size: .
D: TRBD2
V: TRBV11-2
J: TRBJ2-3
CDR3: ASSLGVSGGPTDTQY

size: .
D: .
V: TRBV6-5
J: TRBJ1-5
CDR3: ASSYEGRTQH

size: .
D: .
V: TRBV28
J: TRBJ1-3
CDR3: ASRRKPSIGNTIY

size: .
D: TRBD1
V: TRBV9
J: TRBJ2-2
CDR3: ASSVARTGMNTGELF

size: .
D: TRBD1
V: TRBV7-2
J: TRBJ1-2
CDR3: ASSLAGTGHYT

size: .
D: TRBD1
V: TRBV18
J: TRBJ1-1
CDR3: ASSGDRGGTEAF

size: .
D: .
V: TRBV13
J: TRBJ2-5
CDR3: ASSLGKQTQY

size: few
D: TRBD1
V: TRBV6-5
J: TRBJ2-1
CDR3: ASSYLQGAVNEQF

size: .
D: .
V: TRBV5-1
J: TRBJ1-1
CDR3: ASSLAVGNTEAF

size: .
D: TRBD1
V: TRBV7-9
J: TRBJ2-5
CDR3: ASSSDRGIAETQY

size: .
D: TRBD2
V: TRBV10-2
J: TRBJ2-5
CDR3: ASSESSSSVAGGPEFSETQY

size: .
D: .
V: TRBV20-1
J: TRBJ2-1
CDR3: SAIHDEQF

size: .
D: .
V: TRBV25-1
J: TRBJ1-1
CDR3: ASSDPRRGNTEAF

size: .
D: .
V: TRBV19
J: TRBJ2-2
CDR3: ASSITGNTGELF

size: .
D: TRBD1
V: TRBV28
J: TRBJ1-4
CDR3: ASNTPTGRGGKLF

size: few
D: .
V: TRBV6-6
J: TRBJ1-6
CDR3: ASRAGRSPLH

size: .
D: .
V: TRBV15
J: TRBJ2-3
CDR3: ATSPEGEGDLAPIIYTDTQY

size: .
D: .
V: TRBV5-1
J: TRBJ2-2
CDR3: ASSRFSLVAGELF

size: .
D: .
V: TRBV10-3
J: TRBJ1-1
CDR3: AISGGWAAF

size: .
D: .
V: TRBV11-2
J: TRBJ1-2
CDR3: ASSLVTGGYGYT

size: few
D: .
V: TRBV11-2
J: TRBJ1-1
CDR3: ASSLNYQGTEAF

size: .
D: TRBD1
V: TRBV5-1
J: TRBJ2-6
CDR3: ASSPGQGSSGWGANVLT

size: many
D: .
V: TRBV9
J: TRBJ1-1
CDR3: ASSGQRNTEAF

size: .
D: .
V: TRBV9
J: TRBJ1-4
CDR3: ASSISGSTNEKLF

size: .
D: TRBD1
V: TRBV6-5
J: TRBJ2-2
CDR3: ASSYVGQGANGELF

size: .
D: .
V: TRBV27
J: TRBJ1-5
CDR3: ASSLREGSQPQH